The next 21 T cell receptor beta chains were all read from a single sample in a study of blood T cell repertoires in COVID-19 (dated by TCRdb to the early 2020s). Library construction relied on the immunoSEQ multiplex PCR assay. Not all clones reach the TCRdb copy of this immuneACCESS table, which keeps in-frame sequences only. Checked studies attribute under half of the gap to unresolved V genes and leave the rest unexplained. The sample includes about 210,000 clones, with approximately 91% observed a single time. Under 0.9% of the sample lies in the top ten. The source material was peripheral blood. The receptors were gathered from a man aged 40-49 years with acute or convalescent COVID-19.

This clone was seen a single time. This chain joins TRBV19 and TRBJ1-1; D is possibly TRBD1 (5 bases). CDR3 length: 15 amino acids. Trimming pared 3 bases from V and 0 bases from J, leaving 11 bases between. Germline loops: CDR1 LNHDA, CDR2 SQIVND (reference sequence). The CDR3 protein is CASSIGALLNTEAFF. The DNA for the CDR3 is TGTGCCAGTAGTATTGGGGCCTTACTGAACACTGAAGCTTTCTTT.

The chain combines TRBV19 with TRBJ2-1, with 9 bases lining up with TRBD2. The V gene end was trimmed by 6 bases and the J gene end by 9 bases; junction bases not matched to a gene: 6. The length of the CDR3 is 13 residues. From germline, CDR1 is LNHDA and CDR2 SQIVND (reference sequence). CDR3: CASRLAGVSEQFF. The CDR3 coding sequence is TGTGCCAGTAGGTTAGCGGGAGTTAGTGAGCAGTTCTTC.

The chain carries TRBV6-4 and TRBJ1-1; 8 positions agree with TRBD1. This CDR3 is 18 amino acids long. The V gene end was trimmed by 8 bases and the J gene end by 3 bases; junction bases not matched to a gene: 20. Germline V gene lookup returns CDR1 MRHNA and CDR2 SNTAGT. In nucleotides, the CDR3 is TGTGCCAGCCGAAGTACTACTTTGGACAGGGAGTTGGACACTGAAGCTTTCTTT. Translated, it gives CASRSTTLDRELDTEAFF.

The gene calls are TRBV19 and TRBJ1-5; no definite D call. Germline CDR1 LNHDA, CDR2 SQIVND (reference sequence). V lost 1 base and J 3 bases, leaving 10 bases between the germline ends. This CDR3 comprises 15 residues. CDR3 DNA sequence: TGTGCCAGTAGTATAGTGTCAGACTCCAATCAGCCCCAGCATTTT. Its translation: CASSIVSDSNQPQHF.

The chain joins TRBV10-2 to TRBJ1-2; D might be TRBD1 (6 bases). CDR3 length equals 16 residues. CDR1 and CDR2 (germline): WSHSY, SAAADI. V gave up 1 base and J gave up 1 base, with 13 bases separating them. The CDR3 bases are TGCGCCAGCAGTGAGTGGGACACCCGAAATAACTATGGCTACACCTTC. Translated: CASSEWDTRNNYGYTF.

The chain uses TRBV3-1 (or the pseudogene TRBV3-2) and TRBJ2-1; D gene ambiguous. The V and J ends lost 6 bases and 8 bases respectively, with 11 bases between them. Germline CDR1 is LGHDT and CDR2 is YNNKEL (reference sequence). The CDR3 spans 12 residues. The CDR3 sequence is CASSRLGYEQFF. CDR3 nucleotide sequence: TGTGCCAGCAGTCGACTCGGGTATGAGCAGTTCTTC.

The chain links TRBV28 to TRBJ1-1; D not resolved. This CDR3 is built from 21 residues. CDR1 MDHEN and CDR2 SYDVKM come from the germline V gene. Trimming stripped 4 bases from V and 0 bases from J, with 30 bases between. CDR3 sequence reads: CASSSFLSRQVKGSMNTEAFF. CDR3 nucleotide sequence: TGTGCCAGCAGTTCGTTCTTATCCCGGCAGGTGAAAGGATCTATGAACACTGAAGCTTTCTTT. Complete variable domain (other parts from reference TRBV28 and TRBJ1-1): DVKVTQSSRYLVKRTGEKVFLECVQDMDHENMFWYRQDPGLGLRLIYFSYDVKMKEKGDIPEGYSVSREKKERFSLILESASTNQTSMYLCASSSFLSRQVKGSMNTEAFFGQGTRLTVV.

This clone was picked up one time. The rearrangement links TRBV24-1 to TRBJ1-2; 7 positions agree with TRBD1. The length of the CDR3 is 16 residues. Germline V gene data show CDR1 as KGHDR and CDR2 as SFDVKD. The V segment lost 4 bases and the J segment 8 bases; nucleotides outside the gene matches: 15. The CDR3 sequence: CATSDLWAGGVSGYTF. In nucleotides, the CDR3 is TGTGCCACCAGTGACCTATGGGCAGGGGGAGTGAGCGGCTACACCTTC.

CDR3 sequence (DNA): TGCAGTGCTAGTAGGGGACTAGCGGGGGCCCACGGGGAGCTGTTTTTT. This translates into CSASRGLAGAHGELFF. The chain joins TRBV20-1 to TRBJ2-2; 14 nucleotides line up with TRBD2. Germline CDR1 DFQATT, CDR2 SNEGSKA (reference sequence). This CDR3 spans 16 amino acids. Trimming at V came to 3 bases and at J to 7 bases, leaving 7 bases not matched to a gene.

The gene calls are TRBV7-3 and TRBJ2-7; the D gene is possibly TRBD2 (5 bases). The germline V gene encodes CDR1 SGHTA and CDR2 FQGTGA. Trimming took off 5 bases at V and 2 bases at J, with 13 bases between the two ends. The CDR3 covers 14 residues. The CDR3 DNA sequence: TGTGCCAGCAGCCCCGCCGGAGGACCCTACGAGCAGTACTTC. As protein: CASSPAGGPYEQYF.

The rearrangement links TRBV5-6 to TRBJ2-5; D unclear. The germline V gene has CDR1 SGHDT and CDR2 YYEEEE. CDR3 length equals 13 residues. Trimming pared 1 base from V and 5 bases from J, leaving 9 bases between. This chain's CDR3 is CASSLNYGETQYF. The CDR3 bases are TGTGCCAGCAGCTTGAATTACGGGGAGACCCAGTACTTC. Based on the CDR3 plus reference TRBV5-6 and TRBJ2-5, the full variable domain is DAGVTQSPTHLIKTRGQQVTLRCSPKSGHDTVSWYQQALGQGPQFIFQYYEEEERQRGNFPDRFSGHQFPNYSSELNVNALLLGDSALYLCASSLNYGETQYFGPGTRLLVL.

The chain joins TRBV24-1 to TRBJ1-1; tentative D call: TRBD1 (6 bases). The germline V gene has CDR1 KGHDR and CDR2 SFDVKD. CDR3 length: 14 amino acids. V shed 3 bases and J shed 0 bases, with 7 bases lying between them. The CDR3, as DNA: TGTGCCACCAGTGATGGACAGCTGAACACTGAAGCTTTCTTT. Translation: CATSDGQLNTEAFF.

The chain couples TRBV27 to TRBJ2-1; D is possibly TRBD2 (5 bases). The CDR3 loop spans 16 amino acids. V lost 1 base and J 5 bases, leaving 15 bases between the germline ends. Germline CDR1 reads MNHEY; CDR2 reads SMNVEV (reference sequence). The CDR3 DNA follows: TGTGCCAGCAGTTTATGGGCGACTATTGTCAACAATGAGCAGTTCTTC. This codes for CASSLWATIVNNEQFF.

This chain connects TRBV5-1 to TRBJ2-1; 8 nucleotides line up with TRBD2. The CDR3 runs to 15 residues. Trimming cost V 0 bases and J 10 bases; bases outside gene matches: 9. CDR1 is SGHRS and CDR2 is YFSETQ in the germline V gene. The CDR3 here is CASSLVIGGAEEQFF. For the CDR3, the DNA is TGCGCCAGCAGCTTGGTTATCGGGGGGGCGGAGGAGCAGTTCTTC.

The chain joins TRBV10-3 to TRBJ1-2; a possible D gene is TRBD1 (5 bases). Germline-derived CDR1 and CDR2 are ENHRY and SYGVKD. Trimming shortened V by 0 bases and J by 4 bases, and 18 bases separated the two germline ends. This CDR3 region has 17 residues. CDR3: CAISESARPTDGYGYTF. CDR3 DNA: TGTGCCATCAGTGAGTCGGCCCGCCCGACAGACGGCTATGGCTACACCTTC.

J is TRBJ2-7 and V is TRBV3-1 (or the pseudogene TRBV3-2); the match to TRBD2 covers 14 bases. The CDR3 is 21 residues long. Germline loops: CDR1 LGHDT, CDR2 YNNKEL (reference sequence). V trimming: 0 bases; J trimming: 3 bases; junction bases outside the gene matches: 16. This CDR3 is CASSQDTSNPGLAGVDYEQYF. The CDR3 nucleotides read TGTGCCAGCAGCCAAGATACGTCAAACCCGGGACTAGCGGGAGTTGACTACGAGCAGTACTTC.

The table lists this clone with a count of one. V gene TRBV7-2 combines with J gene TRBJ2-5; no clear D. Trimming cost V 4 bases and J 5 bases, with 8 bases left between them. There are 12 residues in the CDR3. Germline V lookup: CDR1 SGHTA, CDR2 FQGNSA. The CDR3 loop is CASSSTRETQYF. For the CDR3, the DNA is TGTGCCAGCAGCTCGACTCGGGAGACCCAGTACTTC.

V gene TRBV10-3 combines with J gene TRBJ1-1; 9 bases line up with TRBD1. Looked up from germline, CDR1 is ENHRY and CDR2 is SYGVKD. Trimming cost V 2 bases and J 5 bases; bases outside gene matches: 9. This CDR3 is 16 amino acids long. CDR3 in amino acids: CAISEPEGGTGTEAFF. The CDR3 coding sequence is TGTGCCATCAGTGAGCCGGAGGGAGGGACAGGGACTGAAGCTTTCTTT.

Regarding this clone: One junction end does not reproduce the germline sequence, and a read error may be involved. The J gene is TRBJ2-1, the V gene TRBV27; 12 bases fit TRBD2. Germline V gene sequence: CDR1 MNHEY, CDR2 SMNVEV (reference sequence). This CDR3 is 16 amino acids long. The CDR3 DNA is TGTGCCAGCGGTTGGACTAGCGGGGCGTCCTACAATGAACAGTTCTTC. Translation gives CASGWTSGASYNEQFF.

This sequence joins TRBV6-1 and TRBJ1-4; D unclear. This CDR3 is built from 16 residues. V lost 2 bases and J lost 4, with 14 bases in between. CDR1 is MNHNS, CDR2 SASEGT, per germline. CDR3 sequence: CASSELLGTFNEKLFF. The CDR3 region has the DNA TGTGCCAGCAGTGAACTCTTGGGCACCTTTAATGAAAAACTGTTTTTT.

The chain couples TRBV3-1 (or the pseudogene TRBV3-2) to TRBJ2-2; perhaps TRBD1 as D (6 bases). CDR3 size: 15 residues. V was trimmed by 3 bases and J by 7 bases, leaving 15 bases between them. Germline V gene data show CDR1 as LGHDT and CDR2 as YNNKEL (reference sequence). CDR3 nucleotides: TGTGCCAGCAGCCATCCGGGACGAGGGGGCGGGGAGCTGTTTTTT. Its translation is CASSHPGRGGGELFF.